This T cell receptor beta chain was identified in a study of glioma-infiltrating T cells. Study-wide results and limits: Tissue and blood shared very few CDR3 sequences. Non-neoplastic patients had below-expected tissue-blood divergence, while all gliomas exceeded expectation.

The ends were cut back, 2 bases at V and 5 bases at J, with 15 bases in the middle. The CDR3 has 15 amino acids. Germline V gene lookup returns CDR1 SGHTA and CDR2 FQGNSA. Using RNA template, CDR3s of TCR alpha and beta were amplified with iRepertoire arm-PCR. Via MiXCR, TCRdb re-called the multiplex PCR reads, giving one row per CDR3 protein. The table records about 130,000 distinct CDR3 sequences, approximately 26% of them present only once. This clonotype was recorded a few times. As yet, its antigen is unknown. This TCR was recovered from a human donor with low-grade glioma or glioblastoma, undergoing nonglioma brain surgery, or in good health (not recorded which). V usage is TRBV7-2 and J usage is TRBJ2-5, with D possibly TRBD1 on 6 matching bases. Material for sequencing was glioma tissue, nonneoplastic brain tissue, or PBMCs (not recorded which). The CDR3 region has the DNA TGTGCCAGCAGCTTAACCACCAGGGGAATGGAGACCCAGTACTTC. Translating it yields CASSLTTRGMETQYF. The complete variable domain, with remaining parts taken from reference TRBV7-2 and TRBJ2-5, reads GAGVSQSPSNKVTEKGKDVELRCDPISGHTALYWYRQSLGQGLEFLIYFQGNSAPDKSGLPSDRFSAERTGGSVSTLTIQRTQQEDSAVYLCASSLTTRGMETQYFGPGTRLLVL.